These 27 T cell receptor beta chains share one sample of origin, sequenced in a study of human T cells and chemical hapten exposure. Documented time point: patch test 1, 2 weeks after DPC sensitization. Described treatment: therapeutic diphenylcyclopropenone sensitization with weekly scalp DPC. A single record per CDR3 protein comes from TCRdb applying MiXCR to the RACE reads. The sample consists of 350,000 or so distinct CDR3 sequences, about 7% of them appearing once. The sample here was whole blood, taken in connection with sensitization to the hapten diphenylcyclopropenone (DPC). The receptor source for this set is a young woman with alopecia areata. Some clones in this sample may be carry-over from other donors' samples.

This clonotype was detected ten times or more. V usage is TRBV6-2 or TRBV6-3 and J usage is TRBJ1-5, with D possibly being TRBD1 (5 bases). This CDR3 region has 13 residues. Germline values: CDR1 MNHEY, CDR2 SVGEGT. Trimming cost V 2 bases and J 7 bases, with 9 bases left between them. CDR3 sequence: CASSYRGGQPQHF. The CDR3 region has the DNA TGTGCCAGCAGTTACAGGGGAGGACAGCCCCAGCATTTT.

This clonotype was detected ten times or more. The chain joins TRBV7-9 to TRBJ1-1; D is perhaps TRBD1 (5 bases). CDR3 length equals 15 residues. Trimming cost V 3 bases and J 4 bases, with 15 bases left between them. CDR1 is SEHNR, CDR2 FQNEAQ, per germline (reference sequence). This chain's CDR3 is CASSLGVNSGTEAFF. The CDR3 bases are TGTGCCAGCAGCTTGGGGGTCAATTCGGGCACTGAAGCTTTCTTT.

This clonotype has a count of ten or more. CDR3 nucleotides: TGTGCCAGCAGGCGGACTAGCGGGGGGAGCTCCTACAATGAGCAGTTCTTC. As protein: CASRRTSGGSSYNEQFF. The gene calls are TRBV3-1 and TRBJ2-1; TRBD2 agrees at 14 bases. The CDR3 sequence is 17 residues long. The germline V gene encodes CDR1 LGHDT and CDR2 YNNKEL (reference sequence). J gave up 0 bases and V 6 bases, and 4 bases lay outside the gene matches.

This clonotype was picked up a small number of times. The chain is built from TRBV6-5 and TRBJ1-2, with D perhaps matching TRBD1 (6 bases). Trimming shortened V by 0 bases and J by 4 bases, and 15 bases separated the two germline ends. The CDR3 spans 16 residues. CDR1 and CDR2 from the germline V gene are MNHEY and SVGAGI. CDR3 nucleotides: TGTGCCAGCAGTTACTCGTTAGGGGGATATGGCTATGGCTACACCTTC. Encoded protein: CASSYSLGGYGYGYTF.

This sequence joins TRBV25-1 and TRBJ1-4; 7 positions agree with TRBD1. Trimming removed 1 base from V and 4 bases from J; junction bases left unmatched: 9. The CDR3 consists of 17 residues. Germline values: CDR1 MGHDK, CDR2 SYGVNS. The CDR3 protein is CASSELRQGSNNEKLFF. CDR3 nucleotide sequence: TGTGCCAGCAGTGAATTAAGACAGGGCAGTAATAATGAAAAACTGTTTTTT.

V usage is TRBV5-1 and J usage is TRBJ2-1, with TRBD2 identical over 13 bases. The CDR3 consists of 20 residues. Germline CDR1 and CDR2: SGHRS and YFSETQ. The ends lost 2 bases at V and 0 bases at J; junction bases unmatched: 11. CDR3 region: CASSFPWTSGGESSYNEQFF. DNA for the CDR3: TGCGCCAGCAGCTTCCCTTGGACTAGCGGGGGAGAGAGCTCCTACAATGAGCAGTTCTTC.

The chain links TRBV2 to TRBJ1-2; 8 bases fit TRBD1. The CDR3 totals 16 residues. Germline V CDR1 and CDR2: SNHLY, FYNNEI. With 6 bases clipped from V and 4 bases from J, the junction kept 13 bases outside the gene matches. CDR3 region: CASRERTGILFYGYTF. The CDR3 DNA sequence: TGTGCCAGCAGGGAAAGGACAGGGATCCTGTTCTATGGCTACACCTTC.

This clonotype came up a few times. The V and J genes are TRBV7-2 and TRBJ2-3; 7 nucleotides match TRBD2. The CDR3 is made up of 15 amino acids. V shed 0 bases and J 7 bases; nucleotides not matched to a gene: 7. Per the germline V gene, CDR1 is SGHTA and CDR2 is FQGNSA. The CDR3 reads CASSLAPTSEYTQYF. CDR3 nucleotides: TGTGCCAGCAGCTTAGCCCCAACTAGCGAGTATACGCAGTATTTT.

This clonotype was observed at least ten times. The chain uses TRBV4-2 and TRBJ2-2; 10 bases line up with TRBD2. The germline V gene has CDR1 LGHNA and CDR2 YNFKEQ. The CDR3 totals 16 residues. V was pared by 8 bases and J by 5 bases, with 11 bases of the junction left unmatched. The CDR3: CASAGISGGITGELFF. The CDR3 DNA reads TGTGCCAGCGCCGGAATTAGCGGGGGGATTACCGGGGAGCTGTTTTTT.

The chain couples TRBV19 to TRBJ1-1, with 9 bases lining up with TRBD1. CDR1 and CDR2 from the germline V gene are LNHDA and SQIVND (reference sequence). The CDR3 is made up of 15 amino acids. Losses at the gene ends were 4 bases for V and 5 bases for J; bases not matched to a gene: 8. The CDR3 spells CASSKTRTGATEAFF. The CDR3 DNA reads as TGTGCCAGTAGTAAGACCCGGACAGGGGCAACTGAAGCTTTCTTT.

This clonotype was recorded many times. The V call is TRBV12-3 or TRBV12-4, the J call TRBJ1-5, with unresolved D. Between the trimmed V and J ends, which lost 3 bases and 4 bases, there was a span of 13 bases. The CDR3 has 15 residues. The CDR3 bases are TGTGCCAGCAGTTTGGAGCCTACGGGGAATCAGCCCCAGCATTTT. This encodes CASSLEPTGNQPQHF.

The chain uses TRBV6-5 and TRBJ1-1; D might be TRBD1 (5 bases). CDR3 length equals 13 residues. Germline V gene lookup returns CDR1 MNHEY and CDR2 SVGAGI. The V end lost 2 bases, the J end lost 4 bases, and 8 bases lay between the germline ends. This chain's CDR3 is CASSYRDGTEAFF. The CDR3 bases are TGTGCCAGCAGTTACCGGGACGGCACTGAAGCTTTCTTT.

In its sample, this clonotype was seen many times. The CDR3 protein is CASSFKVAPLENIQYF. CDR3 nucleotides: TGTGCCAGCAGTTTCAAGGTGGCCCCACTAGAAAACATTCAGTACTTC. The rearrangement joins TRBV6-5 to TRBJ2-4; a weak D match, TRBD2 (5 bases). This CDR3 has 16 residues. Trimming pared 4 bases from V and 5 bases from J, leaving 18 bases between. The V gene's germline CDR1 is MNHEY and CDR2 SVGAGI.

In its sample, this clonotype was seen many times. This sequence joins TRBV7-8 and TRBJ2-6; the D is unclear. This CDR3 is 15 amino acids long. V shed 1 base and J shed 0 bases, with 4 bases lying between them. Germline CDR1 is SGHVS and CDR2 is FQNEAQ. CDR3 sequence (DNA): TGTGCCAGCAGCTTAGGTATCTCTGGGGCCAACGTCCTGACTTTC. Its translation is CASSLGISGANVLTF.

This clonotype was counted a few times. V is TRBV12-3 or TRBV12-4 and J is TRBJ2-2, with a possible D match to TRBD2 (5 bases). This CDR3 has 12 amino acids. V was cut by 6 bases and J by 8 bases, with 10 bases left in between. The CDR3 protein is CASRRDSGELFF. CDR3 sequence (DNA): TGTGCCAGCAGGAGGGATTCGGGGGAGCTGTTTTTT.

This clonotype was seen a handful of times. The CDR3 sequence is CASGGSKRSTEAFF. The DNA of the CDR3 is TGTGCCAGCGGGGGGTCGAAAAGGTCCACTGAAGCTTTCTTT. V usage is TRBV7-9 and J usage is TRBJ1-1; tentative D call: TRBD1 (5 bases). V shed 8 bases and J shed 4 bases, with 17 bases lying between them. The CDR3 consists of 14 residues. Germline CDR1 reads SEHNR; CDR2 reads FQNEAQ (reference sequence).

This clonotype was seen repeatedly, ten times or more. The chain couples TRBV5-5 to TRBJ2-4; 9 nucleotides agree with TRBD1. V trimming: 5 bases; J trimming: 2 bases; junction bases outside the gene matches: 5. The CDR3 runs to 15 residues. In germline, CDR1 is SGHKS, CDR2 YYEKEE (reference sequence). The CDR3 sequence is CASSTGGATKNIQYF. In DNA form, the CDR3 reads TGTGCCAGCAGTACAGGGGGCGCGACCAAAAACATTCAGTACTTC. Full variable domain (remainder filled in from reference TRBV5-5 and TRBJ2-4): DAGVTQSPTHLIKTRGQQVTLRCSPISGHKSVSWYQQVLGQGPQFIFQYYEKEERGRGNFPDRFSARQFPNYSSELNVNALLLGDSALYLCASSTGGATKNIQYFGAGTRLSVL.

This clonotype was seen ten or more times. The V call is TRBV7-2, the J call TRBJ1-2, with D unclear. This CDR3 region has 14 residues. The V and J ends lost 6 bases and 0 bases respectively, with 11 bases between them. The germline CDR1 and CDR2 sequences are SGHTA and FQGNSA. CDR3 region: CASRTGGPNYGYTF. The CDR3 bases are TGTGCCAGCAGGACGGGAGGGCCTAACTATGGCTACACCTTC.

The genes are TRBV3-1 and TRBJ1-6; TRBD1 matches 9 bases. The V gene's germline CDR1 is LGHDT and CDR2 YNNKEL (reference sequence). V gave up 4 bases and J gave up 10 bases; unmatched junction bases: 17. This CDR3 has 18 amino acids. The CDR3 nucleotides read TGTGCCAGCAGCCGGCCTCCTCCGTGGACAGGGGTCGAATCACCCCTCCACTTT. It codes for CASSRPPPWTGVESPLHF.

Ten or more counts support this clonotype. The V call is TRBV6-5, the J call TRBJ1-1, with D perhaps TRBD1 (5 bases). Germline-derived CDR1 and CDR2 are MNHEY and SVGAGI. The germline V and J ends were trimmed by 5 bases and 2 bases, with 12 bases remaining between them. CDR3 length: 14 residues. CDR3 DNA: TGTGCCAGCAGTCCCACCGGGGGAAACACTGAAGCTTTCTTT. Protein product: CASSPTGGNTEAFF.

The chain carries TRBV7-2 and TRBJ1-3, with 7 bases lining up with TRBD1. This CDR3 is 16 amino acids long. Germline values: CDR1 SGHTA, CDR2 FQGNSA. V shed 0 bases, J shed 0 bases, and the junction held 2 bases outside the gene matches. This CDR3 reads CASSLAGTASGNTIYF. CDR3 nucleotide sequence: TGTGCCAGCAGCTTAGCCGGGACAGCCTCTGGAAACACCATATATTTT.

This chain links TRBV2 with TRBJ2-7, with D unclear. CDR3 length equals 13 residues. Per germline, CDR1 SNHLY and CDR2 FYNNEI. Trimming cost V 4 bases and J 3 bases, with 10 bases left between them. The CDR3 nucleotides are TGTGCCAGCAGTGTTTTAGGGTACTACGAGCAGTACTTC. Its protein product is CASSVLGYYEQYF.

This clonotype was counted at least ten times. The CDR3 nucleotides are TGTGCCAGCAGCCCAATGACAGGGGGCAGTAATTCACCCCTCCACTTT. Protein: CASSPMTGGSNSPLHF. V usage is TRBV5-5 and J usage is TRBJ1-6; 10 bases are shared with TRBD1. This CDR3 comprises 16 residues. Germline loops: CDR1 SGHKS, CDR2 YYEKEE (reference sequence). V lost 4 bases and J lost 6; bases outside the gene matches: 7.

The chain couples TRBV19 to TRBJ1-1; D uncertain. The CDR3 has 12 amino acids. CDR1 and CDR2 from the germline V gene are LNHDA and SQIVND (reference sequence). Trimming removed 3 bases at V and 7 bases at J, with 9 bases between. The CDR3 is CASSMIHGEAFF. In nucleotides, the CDR3 is TGTGCCAGTAGTATGATCCACGGTGAAGCTTTCTTT. The variable domain in full, with the rest retrieved from reference TRBV19 and TRBJ1-1, is DGGITQSPKYLFRKEGQNVTLSCEQNLNHDAMYWYRQDPGQGLRLIYYSQIVNDFQKGDIAEGYSVSREKKESFPLTVTSAQKNPTAFYLCASSMIHGEAFFGQGTRLTVV.

This clonotype was observed at least ten times. This chain links TRBV28 with TRBJ2-3, with D unclear. This CDR3 has 16 amino acids. V was cut by 4 bases and J by 0 bases, with 14 bases left in between. Germline V gene sequence: CDR1 MDHEN, CDR2 SYDVKM. In DNA, the CDR3 is TGTGCCAGCAGTTCCCCGGAGTCCGCTAGCACAGATACGCAGTATTTT. Translated: CASSSPESASTDTQYF.

In its sample, this clonotype was seen a few times. V gene TRBV2 combines with J gene TRBJ1-2; D not certain. V was trimmed by 6 bases and J by 2 bases, leaving 19 bases between them. CDR3 length: 16 amino acids. Germline V lookup: CDR1 SNHLY, CDR2 FYNNEI. The CDR3 nucleotides are TGTGCCAGCAGGCCCCAAGATACTCTTCCAAACTATGGCTACACCTTC. This sequence encodes CASRPQDTLPNYGYTF.

In its sample, this clonotype was seen many times. This chain uses TRBV2 with TRBJ2-3, with 9 nucleotides matching TRBD1. The germline CDR1 and CDR2 sequences are SNHLY and FYNNEI. The V and J ends lost 6 bases and 4 bases, in that order; junction bases with no gene match: 8. The CDR3 sequence is 15 residues long. In DNA form, the CDR3 reads TGTGCCAGCAGCGGTTGGGACAGGGAAGCAGATACGCAGTATTTT. This codes for CASSGWDREADTQYF.